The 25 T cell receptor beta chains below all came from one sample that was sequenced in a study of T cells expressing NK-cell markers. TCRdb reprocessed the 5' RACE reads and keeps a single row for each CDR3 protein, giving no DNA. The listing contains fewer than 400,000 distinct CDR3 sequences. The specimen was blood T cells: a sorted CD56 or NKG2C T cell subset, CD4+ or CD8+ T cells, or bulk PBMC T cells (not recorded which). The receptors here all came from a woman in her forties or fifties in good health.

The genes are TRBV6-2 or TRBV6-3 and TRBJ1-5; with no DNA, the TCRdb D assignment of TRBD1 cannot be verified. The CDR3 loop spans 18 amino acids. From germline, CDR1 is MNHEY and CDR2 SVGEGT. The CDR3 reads CASSTVRAKLYSNQPQHF.

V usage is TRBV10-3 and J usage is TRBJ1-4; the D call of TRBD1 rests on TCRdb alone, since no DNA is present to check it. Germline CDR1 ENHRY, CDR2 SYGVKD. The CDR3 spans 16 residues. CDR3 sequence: CAISDAATGGFEKLFF.

The CDR3: CASSLQVLKGELFF. The chain employs TRBV3-1 and TRBJ2-2. This CDR3 contains 14 residues. Germline CDR1 LGHDT, CDR2 YNNKEL (reference sequence).

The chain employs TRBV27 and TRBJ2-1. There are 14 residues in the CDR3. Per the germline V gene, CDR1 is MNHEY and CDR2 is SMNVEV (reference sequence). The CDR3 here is CASRLSILLNEQFF.

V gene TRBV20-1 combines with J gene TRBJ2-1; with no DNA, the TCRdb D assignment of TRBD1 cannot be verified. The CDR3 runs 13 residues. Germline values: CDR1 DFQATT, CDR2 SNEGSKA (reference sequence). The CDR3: CSAHLGGWGEQFF.

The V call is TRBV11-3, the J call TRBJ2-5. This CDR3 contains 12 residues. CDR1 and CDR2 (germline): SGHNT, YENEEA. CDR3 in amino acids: CASTTNQETQYF.

This CDR3 reads CASSLAGGPDEQFF. The rearrangement uses TRBV7-3 and TRBJ2-1; TCRdb's D gene call, TRBD2, goes unchecked for lack of DNA. The CDR3 runs to 14 residues. Germline V CDR1 and CDR2: SGHTA, FQGTGA.

CDR3: CASTSGLGGGSEAFF. The chain is built from TRBV12-3 or TRBV12-4 and TRBJ1-1. This CDR3 has 15 amino acids.

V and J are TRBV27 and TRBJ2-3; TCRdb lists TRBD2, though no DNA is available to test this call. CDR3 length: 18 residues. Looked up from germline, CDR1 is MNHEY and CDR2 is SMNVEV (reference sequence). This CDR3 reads CASSSPRRRATSTDTQYF.

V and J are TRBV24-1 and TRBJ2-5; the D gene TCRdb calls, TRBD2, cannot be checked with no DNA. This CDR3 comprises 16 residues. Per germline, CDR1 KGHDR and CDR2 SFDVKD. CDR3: CATSSVYAAGRETQYF.

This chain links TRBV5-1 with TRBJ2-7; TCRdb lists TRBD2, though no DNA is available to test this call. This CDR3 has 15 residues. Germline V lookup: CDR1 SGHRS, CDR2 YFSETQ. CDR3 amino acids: CASSLLAGGQDEQYF.

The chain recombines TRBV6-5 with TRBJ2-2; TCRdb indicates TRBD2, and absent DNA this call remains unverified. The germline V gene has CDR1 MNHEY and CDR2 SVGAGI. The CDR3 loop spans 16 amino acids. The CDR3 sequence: CASTPWVAGTAGELFF.

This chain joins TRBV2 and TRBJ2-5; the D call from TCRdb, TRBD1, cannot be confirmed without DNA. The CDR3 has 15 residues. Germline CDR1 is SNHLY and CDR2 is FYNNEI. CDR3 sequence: CASSRGQSQRETQYF. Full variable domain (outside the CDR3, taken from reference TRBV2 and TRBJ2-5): EPEVTQTPSHQVTQMGQEVILRCVPISNHLYFYWYRQILGQKVEFLVSFYNNEISEKSEIFDDQFSVERPDGSNFTLKIRSTKLEDSAMYFCASSRGQSQRETQYFGPGTRLLVL.

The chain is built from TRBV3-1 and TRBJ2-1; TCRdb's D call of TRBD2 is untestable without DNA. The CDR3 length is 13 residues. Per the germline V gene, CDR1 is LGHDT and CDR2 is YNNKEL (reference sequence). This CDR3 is CASSQAGPNEQFF.

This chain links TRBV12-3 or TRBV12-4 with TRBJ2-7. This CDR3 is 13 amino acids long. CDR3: CASSLEQTNEQYF.

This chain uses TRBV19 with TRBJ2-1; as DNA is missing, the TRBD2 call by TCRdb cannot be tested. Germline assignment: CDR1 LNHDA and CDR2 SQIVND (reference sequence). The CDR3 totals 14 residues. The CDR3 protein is CASSTRLGWNEQFF.

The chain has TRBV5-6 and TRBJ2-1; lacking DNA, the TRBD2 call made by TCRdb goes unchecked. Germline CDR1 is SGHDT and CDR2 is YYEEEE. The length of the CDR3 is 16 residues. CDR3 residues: CASRYRTSGRRDEQFF. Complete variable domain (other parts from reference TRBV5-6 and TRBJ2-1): DAGVTQSPTHLIKTRGQQVTLRCSPKSGHDTVSWYQQALGQGPQFIFQYYEEEERQRGNFPDRFSGHQFPNYSSELNVNALLLGDSALYLCASRYRTSGRRDEQFFGPGTRLTVL.

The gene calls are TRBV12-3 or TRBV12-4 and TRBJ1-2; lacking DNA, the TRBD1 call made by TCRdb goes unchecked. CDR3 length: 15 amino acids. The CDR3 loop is CASSFFRGANYGYTF.

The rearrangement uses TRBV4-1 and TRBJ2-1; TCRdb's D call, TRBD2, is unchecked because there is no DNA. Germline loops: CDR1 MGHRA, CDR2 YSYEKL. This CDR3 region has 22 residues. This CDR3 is CASSHKRQAGELVQASYNEQFF.

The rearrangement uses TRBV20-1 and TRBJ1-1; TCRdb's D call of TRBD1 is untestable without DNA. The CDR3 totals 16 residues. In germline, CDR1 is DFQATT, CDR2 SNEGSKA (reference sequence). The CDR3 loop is CSARGRPGQGHTEAFF.

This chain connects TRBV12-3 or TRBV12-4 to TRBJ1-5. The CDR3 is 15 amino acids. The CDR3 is CASSLVAGYSEPQHF.

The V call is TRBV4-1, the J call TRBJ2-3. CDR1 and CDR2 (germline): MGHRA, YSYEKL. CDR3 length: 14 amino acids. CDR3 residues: CASSQVGSKDTQYF.

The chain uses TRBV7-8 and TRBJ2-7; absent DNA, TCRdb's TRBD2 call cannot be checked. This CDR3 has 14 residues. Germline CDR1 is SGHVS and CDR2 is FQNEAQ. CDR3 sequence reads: CASSLGDSGYEQYF.

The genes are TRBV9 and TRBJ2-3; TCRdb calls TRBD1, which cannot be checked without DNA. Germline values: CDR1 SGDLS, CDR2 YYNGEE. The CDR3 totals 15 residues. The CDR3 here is CASSVDGRGADTQYF. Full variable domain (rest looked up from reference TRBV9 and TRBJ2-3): DSGVTQTPKHLITATGQRVTLRCSPRSGDLSVYWYQQSLDQGLQFLIQYYNGEERAKGNILERFSAQQFPDLHSELNLSSLELGDSALYFCASSVDGRGADTQYFGPGTRLTVL.

The CDR3: CASSTRPNQPQHF. The chain couples TRBV12-3 or TRBV12-4 to TRBJ1-5. The CDR3 is 13 residues long.